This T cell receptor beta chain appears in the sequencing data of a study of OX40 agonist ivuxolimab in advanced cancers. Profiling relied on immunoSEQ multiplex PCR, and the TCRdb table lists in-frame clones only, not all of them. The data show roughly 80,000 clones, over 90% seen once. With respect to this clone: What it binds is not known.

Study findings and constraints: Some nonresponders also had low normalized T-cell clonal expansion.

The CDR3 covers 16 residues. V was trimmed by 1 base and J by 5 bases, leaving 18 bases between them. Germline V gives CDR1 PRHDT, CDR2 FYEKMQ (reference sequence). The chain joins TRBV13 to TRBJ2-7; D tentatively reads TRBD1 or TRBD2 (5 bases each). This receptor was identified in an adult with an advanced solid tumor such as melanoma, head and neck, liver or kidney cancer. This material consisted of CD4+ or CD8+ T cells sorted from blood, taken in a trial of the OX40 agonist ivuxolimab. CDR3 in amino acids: CASSLVVGVKVHEQYF. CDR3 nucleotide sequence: TGTGCCAGCAGCTTAGTAGTGGGGGTAAAGGTCCACGAGCAGTACTTC.